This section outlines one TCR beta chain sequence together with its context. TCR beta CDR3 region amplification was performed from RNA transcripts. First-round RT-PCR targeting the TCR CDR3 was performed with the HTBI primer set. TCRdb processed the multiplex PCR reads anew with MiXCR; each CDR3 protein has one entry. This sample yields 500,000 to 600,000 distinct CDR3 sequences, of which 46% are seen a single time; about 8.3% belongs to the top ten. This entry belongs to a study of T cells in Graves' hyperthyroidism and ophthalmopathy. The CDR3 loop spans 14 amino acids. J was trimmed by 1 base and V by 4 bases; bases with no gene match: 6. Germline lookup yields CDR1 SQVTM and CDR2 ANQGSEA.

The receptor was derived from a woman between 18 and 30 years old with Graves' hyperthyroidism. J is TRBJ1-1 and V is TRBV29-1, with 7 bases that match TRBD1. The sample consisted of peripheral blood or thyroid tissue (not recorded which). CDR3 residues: CSVGSKGANTEAFF. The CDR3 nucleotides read TGCAGCGTTGGCAGTAAGGGGGCGAACACTGAAGCTTTCTTT.